This is a list of T cell receptor beta chains from one sample in a study of T-cell memory formation after mild COVID-19. One entry per CDR3 protein results from TCRdb running MiXCR on the 5' RACE reads. The table includes 560,000 or so distinct CDR3 sequences, roughly 17% detected once. Sample: PBMCs or a T cell subset sorted from them (not recorded which). The receptors originated from an adult woman who had mild COVID-19 (a few samples of this study predate the infection). Cell type and time point are not known. Each CDR3 is given with its conserved first and last residue. Fields, in order: clone size, V gene, J gene, D gene, CDR3 DNA, CDR3 protein. A D gene is named only where the DNA matches it firmly. Some rows mark clone size as missing; the rest say once, few, many or name a class of expanded clone.

clone_size: many; v_call: TRBV9; j_call: TRBJ2-3; d_call: TRBD2; cdr3_nt: TGTGCCAGCAGCGAGACCTCGGGGGGAAGCACAGATACGCAGTATTTT; cdr3_aa: CASSETSGGSTDTQYF
clone_size: .; v_call: TRBV12-3/TRBV12-4; j_call: TRBJ1-4; d_call: .; cdr3_nt: TGTGCCAGCACCCGAGGGGGGGAACTGTTTTTT; cdr3_aa: CASTRGGELFF
clone_size: .; v_call: TRBV7-8; j_call: TRBJ2-5; d_call: .; cdr3_nt: TGTGCCAGCAGCTTCGTCGCCGCGGGGGCCAGTGAGACCCAGTACTTC; cdr3_aa: CASSFVAAGASETQYF
clone_size: .; v_call: TRBV5-1; j_call: TRBJ1-6; d_call: TRBD1; cdr3_nt: TGCGCCAGCAGCCAGGCCAGACAGGGGATTTATAATTCACCCCTCCACTTT; cdr3_aa: CASSQARQGIYNSPLHF
clone_size: .; v_call: TRBV5-1; j_call: TRBJ2-1; d_call: TRBD2; cdr3_nt: TGCGCCAGCACCGAGACTAGCGGGGGGGCTAGCGAGCAGTTCTTC; cdr3_aa: CASTETSGGASEQFF
clone_size: few; v_call: TRBV6-1; j_call: TRBJ1-1; d_call: .; cdr3_nt: TGTGCCAGCAGTGAGACCGGACGTACTGAAGCTTTCTTT; cdr3_aa: CASSETGRTEAFF
clone_size: few; v_call: TRBV12-3/TRBV12-4; j_call: TRBJ2-1; d_call: .; cdr3_nt: TGTGCCAGCGGGACAAGGGACCTTAGCTCCTACAATGAGCAGTTCTTC; cdr3_aa: CASGTRDLSSYNEQFF
clone_size: .; v_call: TRBV6-5; j_call: TRBJ2-7; d_call: TRBD2; cdr3_nt: TGTGCCAGCAGTTATCAAGGACTAGCGGTCTACGAGCAGTACTTC; cdr3_aa: CASSYQGLAVYEQYF
clone_size: .; v_call: TRBV25-1; j_call: TRBJ2-2; d_call: .; cdr3_nt: TGTGCCAGCATGGTCTCTAACACCGGGGAGCTGTTTTTT; cdr3_aa: CASMVSNTGELFF
clone_size: few; v_call: TRBV2; j_call: TRBJ2-6; d_call: .; cdr3_nt: TGTGCCAGCAGCAAATCGGGGTCCAACTCTGGGGCCAACGTCCTGACTTTC; cdr3_aa: CASSKSGSNSGANVLTF
clone_size: .; v_call: TRBV24-1; j_call: TRBJ2-1; d_call: .; cdr3_nt: TGTGCCACCAGTGAAGGCGTTTCCTACAATGAGCAGTTCTTC; cdr3_aa: CATSEGVSYNEQFF
clone_size: few; v_call: TRBV24-1; j_call: TRBJ1-1; d_call: TRBD1; cdr3_nt: TGTGCCACCAGTGAGCGGGACAGGGTGTTCACTGAAGCTTTCTTT; cdr3_aa: CATSERDRVFTEAFF
clone_size: few; v_call: TRBV15; j_call: TRBJ1-1; d_call: .; cdr3_nt: TGTGCCACCAGCAGAGATAGGGGTTCGAACACTGAAGCTTTCTTT; cdr3_aa: CATSRDRGSNTEAFF
clone_size: .; v_call: TRBV11-2; j_call: TRBJ2-1; d_call: .; cdr3_nt: TGTGCCAGCACCCTCTCTAGGGCAGGTAATGAGCAGTTCTTC; cdr3_aa: CASTLSRAGNEQFF
clone_size: few; v_call: TRBV2; j_call: TRBJ1-5; d_call: .; cdr3_nt: TGTGCCAGCAGGGGCGGGACATCCTATCAGCCCCAGCATTTT; cdr3_aa: CASRGGTSYQPQHF
clone_size: few; v_call: TRBV20-1; j_call: TRBJ1-5; d_call: .; cdr3_nt: TGCAGTGGACTTGACGTCCCCAATCAGCCCCAGCATTTT; cdr3_aa: CSGLDVPNQPQHF
clone_size: .; v_call: TRBV7-2; j_call: TRBJ1-2; d_call: .; cdr3_nt: TGTGCCAGCAGCTTAGGACAAGGTCGATACACCTTC; cdr3_aa: CASSLGQGRYTF
clone_size: few; v_call: TRBV25-1; j_call: TRBJ1-2; d_call: .; cdr3_nt: TGTGCCAGCAGTGAGGCTGGGCGGGATTTCTATGGCTACACCTTC; cdr3_aa: CASSEAGRDFYGYTF
clone_size: .; v_call: TRBV6-4; j_call: TRBJ2-3; d_call: TRBD2; cdr3_nt: TGTGCCAGCAGTGTCGGGGGGGAGGCGGCAGATACGCAGTATTTT; cdr3_aa: CASSVGGEAADTQYF
clone_size: few; v_call: TRBV5-1; j_call: TRBJ1-1; d_call: .; cdr3_nt: TGCGCCAGCAGCTTGGAAGCAGACCAAGCTTTCTTT; cdr3_aa: CASSLEADQAFF
clone_size: few; v_call: TRBV7-3; j_call: TRBJ2-7; d_call: TRBD1; cdr3_nt: TGTGCCAGCAGCTTAGTCCCGGGACAGGGCCACGAGCAGTACTTC; cdr3_aa: CASSLVPGQGHEQYF
clone_size: few; v_call: TRBV9; j_call: TRBJ2-3; d_call: .; cdr3_nt: TGTGCCAGCAGCGCTGACTTGGGGGCAGATACGCAGTATTTT; cdr3_aa: CASSADLGADTQYF
clone_size: .; v_call: TRBV7-9; j_call: TRBJ2-7; d_call: .; cdr3_nt: TGTGCCAGCAGCTTAGTACAGACCGTATCCTTAGAGCAGTACTTC; cdr3_aa: CASSLVQTVSLEQYF
clone_size: .; v_call: TRBV7-6; j_call: TRBJ2-7; d_call: TRBD1; cdr3_nt: TGTGCCAGCGGGACAGCAGCCTACGAGCAGTACTTC; cdr3_aa: CASGTAAYEQYF
clone_size: .; v_call: TRBV9; j_call: TRBJ1-2; d_call: TRBD1; cdr3_nt: TGTGCCAGCGAGGAGTTGGCCAGGGGGTTCGGTGGCTACACCTTC; cdr3_aa: CASEELARGFGGYTF
clone_size: .; v_call: TRBV19; j_call: TRBJ1-1; d_call: .; cdr3_nt: TGTGCCAGTAGTATAGCGGGGAGCACTGAAGCTTTCTTT; cdr3_aa: CASSIAGSTEAFF
clone_size: .; v_call: TRBV12-3/TRBV12-4; j_call: TRBJ2-3; d_call: .; cdr3_nt: TGTGCCAGCAGTTCCGGAGCGCAGTATTTT; cdr3_aa: CASSSGAQYF
clone_size: few; v_call: TRBV4-3; j_call: TRBJ2-1; d_call: TRBD2; cdr3_nt: TGCGCCAGCAGCCAAGGTGATAGCGGGAGGGCGGTTCATGAGCAGTTCTTC; cdr3_aa: CASSQGDSGRAVHEQFF
clone_size: few; v_call: TRBV11-2; j_call: TRBJ2-2; d_call: .; cdr3_nt: TGTGCCAGCAGCTCTCAGACTAGTACCGGGGAGCTGTTTTTT; cdr3_aa: CASSSQTSTGELFF
clone_size: .; v_call: TRBV7-2; j_call: TRBJ2-3; d_call: .; cdr3_nt: TGTGCCAGCAGCCTCGAGGGGGGGGCTAGCACAGATACGCAGTATTTT; cdr3_aa: CASSLEGGASTDTQYF
clone_size: few; v_call: TRBV25-1; j_call: TRBJ2-3; d_call: TRBD1; cdr3_nt: TGTGCCACCACACGGCAGGGGGGCACAGATACGCAGTATTTT; cdr3_aa: CATTRQGGTDTQYF
clone_size: .; v_call: TRBV5-1; j_call: TRBJ2-7; d_call: .; cdr3_nt: TGCGCCAGCAGCTTGGGACCGGACAGACTCTACGAGCAGTACTTC; cdr3_aa: CASSLGPDRLYEQYF
clone_size: many; v_call: TRBV30; j_call: TRBJ2-3; d_call: .; cdr3_nt: TGTGCCTGGAGTGTAACGGCAGATACGCAGTATTTT; cdr3_aa: CAWSVTADTQYF
clone_size: .; v_call: TRBV2; j_call: TRBJ1-1; d_call: TRBD1; cdr3_nt: TGTGCCACCACAGGGGAGAACACTGAAGCTTTCTTT; cdr3_aa: CATTGENTEAFF
clone_size: few; v_call: TRBV5-1; j_call: TRBJ2-3; d_call: TRBD2; cdr3_nt: TGCGCCAGCAGCTTGGGGGCTAGCGGCACCACAGATACGCAGTATTTT; cdr3_aa: CASSLGASGTTDTQYF
clone_size: .; v_call: TRBV7-9; j_call: TRBJ1-1; d_call: .; cdr3_nt: TGTGCCAGCAGCTTAATGACAGCTAAAGAAGCTTTCTTT; cdr3_aa: CASSLMTAKEAFF
clone_size: few; v_call: TRBV3-1; j_call: TRBJ2-3; d_call: TRBD2; cdr3_nt: TGTGCCAGCAGCCAAGACCCTAGCGGGATGGATACGCAGTATTTT; cdr3_aa: CASSQDPSGMDTQYF